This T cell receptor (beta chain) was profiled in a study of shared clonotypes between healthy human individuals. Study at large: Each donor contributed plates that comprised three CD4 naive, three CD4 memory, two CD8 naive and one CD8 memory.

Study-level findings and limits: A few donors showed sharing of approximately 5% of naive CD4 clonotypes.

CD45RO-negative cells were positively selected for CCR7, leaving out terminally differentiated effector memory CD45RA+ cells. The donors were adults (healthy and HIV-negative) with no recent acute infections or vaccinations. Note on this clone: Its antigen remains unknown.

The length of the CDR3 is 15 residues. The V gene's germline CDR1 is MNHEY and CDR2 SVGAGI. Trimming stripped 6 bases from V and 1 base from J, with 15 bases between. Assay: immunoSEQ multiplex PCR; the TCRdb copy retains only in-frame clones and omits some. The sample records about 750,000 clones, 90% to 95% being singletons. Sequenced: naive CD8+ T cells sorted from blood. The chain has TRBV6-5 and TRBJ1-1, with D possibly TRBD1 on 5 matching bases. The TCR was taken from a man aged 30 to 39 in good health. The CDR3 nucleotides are TGTGCCAGCAGCCACGATTTAGGGGCGAACACTGAAGCTTTCTTT. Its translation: CASSHDLGANTEAFF.